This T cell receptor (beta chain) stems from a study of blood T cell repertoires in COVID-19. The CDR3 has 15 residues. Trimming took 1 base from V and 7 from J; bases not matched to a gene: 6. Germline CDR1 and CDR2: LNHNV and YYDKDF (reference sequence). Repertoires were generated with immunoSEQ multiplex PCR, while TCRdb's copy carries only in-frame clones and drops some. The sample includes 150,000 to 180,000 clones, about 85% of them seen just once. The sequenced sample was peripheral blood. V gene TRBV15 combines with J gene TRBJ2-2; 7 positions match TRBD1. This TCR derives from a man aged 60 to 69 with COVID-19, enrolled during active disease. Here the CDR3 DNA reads TGTGCCACCAGCAGAGGGCAGGGGGTAGGCGGGGAGCTGTTTTTT. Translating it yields CATSRGQGVGGELFF.